The rows below give T cell receptor beta chains drawn from one sample of a study of cytomegalovirus exposure and HLA in healthy donors. TCRdb's table, derived via immunoSEQ multiplex PCR, lists solely in-frame clones and lacks some. The sample holds 74,000 or so clones; 55% to 80% are singletons and the top ten take approximately 2%. The sequencing input was PBMCs. These receptors all come from a woman aged 25-40 years in good health and CMV-seronegative. The CDR3 runs from the conserved cysteine through the conserved F or W. Fields, in order: J gene, V gene, clone size, D gene, CDR3 length, CDR3 protein, CDR3 DNA. The D gene is left open where the match is weak. Where a row states a size, it is once, few, many or the class of an expanded clone; other rows omit it.

j_call: TRBJ2-5
v_call: TRBV18
clone_size: .
d_call: .
cdr3_length: 13
cdr3_aa: CASSRDSSETQYF
cdr3_nt: TGTGCCAGCTCGCGGGACTCCTCAGAGACCCAGTACTTC

j_call: TRBJ1-2
v_call: TRBV4-1
clone_size: .
d_call: TRBD1
cdr3_length: 16
cdr3_aa: CASSQPRSDRDYGYTF
cdr3_nt: TGCGCCAGCAGCCAACCGCGGTCGGACAGGGACTATGGCTACACCTTC

j_call: TRBJ1-1
v_call: TRBV10-3
clone_size: .
d_call: .
cdr3_length: 13
cdr3_aa: CATRSEGNTEAFF
cdr3_nt: TGTGCCACCCGAAGCGAAGGGAACACTGAAGCTTTCTTT

j_call: TRBJ2-1
v_call: TRBV27
clone_size: .
d_call: .
cdr3_length: 16
cdr3_aa: CASSLSVGLVDNEQFF
cdr3_nt: TGTGCCAGCAGTTTATCGGTAGGACTTGTTGACAATGAGCAGTTCTTC

j_call: TRBJ1-2
v_call: TRBV5-1
clone_size: .
d_call: .
cdr3_length: 18
cdr3_aa: CASSLKAPGERRAEGYTF
cdr3_nt: TGCGCCAGCAGCTTGAAGGCTCCTGGAGAGCGCAGGGCAGAAGGCTACACCTTC

j_call: TRBJ2-6
v_call: TRBV4-3
clone_size: .
d_call: .
cdr3_length: 16
cdr3_aa: CASSQVGGFGANVLTF
cdr3_nt: TGCGCCAGCAGCCAAGTGGGGGGATTTGGGGCCAACGTCCTGACTTTC

j_call: TRBJ2-7
v_call: TRBV18
clone_size: .
d_call: .
cdr3_length: 14
cdr3_aa: CASSPDRNPYEQYF
cdr3_nt: TGTGCCAGCTCACCAGACAGAAACCCCTACGAGCAGTACTTC

j_call: TRBJ2-7
v_call: TRBV6-1
clone_size: few
d_call: .
cdr3_length: 15
cdr3_aa: CASSEAASRQYEQYF
cdr3_nt: TGTGCCAGCAGTGAAGCCGCATCGAGGCAGTACGAGCAGTACTTC

j_call: TRBJ2-7
v_call: TRBV6-5
clone_size: few
d_call: .
cdr3_length: 15
cdr3_aa: CASRINGYSGTLMYF
cdr3_nt: TGTGCCAGCAGAATTAACGGATACTCCGGGACTCTGATGTACTTC

j_call: TRBJ2-2
v_call: TRBV5-1
clone_size: few
d_call: TRBD2
cdr3_length: 15
cdr3_aa: CASSRTSGFTGELFF
cdr3_nt: TGCGCCAGCAGCCGGACTAGCGGCTTCACCGGGGAGCTGTTTTTT

j_call: TRBJ1-2
v_call: TRBV7-9
clone_size: .
d_call: .
cdr3_length: 14
cdr3_aa: CASSLMGGNYGYTF
cdr3_nt: TGTGCCAGCAGCTTAATGGGGGGAAACTATGGCTACACCTTC

j_call: TRBJ1-2
v_call: TRBV7-3
clone_size: .
d_call: TRBD1
cdr3_length: 16
cdr3_aa: CASSRGQGSSGYGYTF
cdr3_nt: TGTGCCAGCAGCCGGGGACAGGGTTCATCGGGCTATGGCTACACCTTC

j_call: TRBJ2-7
v_call: TRBV4-2
clone_size: few
d_call: .
cdr3_length: 17
cdr3_aa: CASSQPPGGGGPYEQYF
cdr3_nt: TGTGCCAGCAGCCAACCCCCAGGTGGCGGGGGCCCCTACGAGCAGTACTTC

j_call: TRBJ1-6
v_call: TRBV2
clone_size: few
d_call: .
cdr3_length: 17
cdr3_aa: CTSSVRDYCVHNSPLHF
cdr3_nt: TGTACCAGCAGTGTGCGAGACTATTGTGTTCATAATTCACCCCTCCACTTT

j_call: TRBJ2-3
v_call: TRBV19
clone_size: .
d_call: .
cdr3_length: 14
cdr3_aa: CASSLGQGTDTQYF
cdr3_nt: TGTGCCAGTAGTTTGGGCCAGGGGACAGATACGCAGTATTTT

j_call: TRBJ2-2
v_call: TRBV30
clone_size: few
d_call: TRBD2
cdr3_length: 14
cdr3_aa: CAGASGVNTGELFF
cdr3_nt: TGTGCCGGAGCTAGCGGGGTGAACACCGGGGAGCTGTTTTTT

j_call: TRBJ2-1
v_call: TRBV5-1
clone_size: .
d_call: TRBD2
cdr3_length: 18
cdr3_aa: CASSLGTSGGALYNEQFF
cdr3_nt: TGCGCCAGCAGCTTGGGGACTAGCGGGGGGGCCCTCTACAATGAGCAGTTCTTC

j_call: TRBJ2-5
v_call: TRBV28
clone_size: few
d_call: TRBD2
cdr3_length: 13
cdr3_aa: CASRIPGGETQYF
cdr3_nt: TGTGCCAGCAGGATTCCGGGGGGGGAGACCCAGTACTTC

j_call: TRBJ2-5
v_call: TRBV10-3
clone_size: .
d_call: .
cdr3_length: 11
cdr3_aa: CAIRAQETQYF
cdr3_nt: TGTGCCATCAGAGCACAAGAGACCCAGTACTTC

j_call: TRBJ2-5
v_call: TRBV11-2
clone_size: .
d_call: TRBD2
cdr3_length: 15
cdr3_aa: CASSSDSGNWGTQYF
cdr3_nt: TGTGCCAGCAGCAGTGATAGCGGGAACTGGGGGACCCAGTACTTC

j_call: TRBJ2-5
v_call: TRBV5-6
clone_size: .
d_call: .
cdr3_length: 12
cdr3_aa: CASSLTGGTQYF
cdr3_nt: TGTGCCAGCAGCTTGACCGGGGGGACCCAGTACTTC

j_call: TRBJ2-7
v_call: TRBV6-5
clone_size: few
d_call: TRBD1
cdr3_length: 14
cdr3_aa: CASSYEQGAYEQYF
cdr3_nt: TGTGCCAGCAGTTACGAACAGGGGGCTTACGAGCAGTACTTC

j_call: TRBJ2-1
v_call: TRBV5-1
clone_size: few
d_call: .
cdr3_length: 14
cdr3_aa: CASSEDWGVDEQFF
cdr3_nt: TGCGCCAGCAGCGAGGATTGGGGGGTCGATGAGCAGTTCTTC

j_call: TRBJ1-6
v_call: TRBV5-1
clone_size: .
d_call: .
cdr3_length: 15
cdr3_aa: CASSFDALGRSPLHF
cdr3_nt: TGCGCCAGCAGTTTCGACGCCCTTGGCAGGTCACCCCTCCACTTT

j_call: TRBJ2-7
v_call: TRBV10-1
clone_size: .
d_call: .
cdr3_length: 16
cdr3_aa: CASSESGTAGTYEQYF
cdr3_nt: TGCGCCAGCAGTGAGTCCGGAACCGCGGGGACCTACGAGCAGTACTTC